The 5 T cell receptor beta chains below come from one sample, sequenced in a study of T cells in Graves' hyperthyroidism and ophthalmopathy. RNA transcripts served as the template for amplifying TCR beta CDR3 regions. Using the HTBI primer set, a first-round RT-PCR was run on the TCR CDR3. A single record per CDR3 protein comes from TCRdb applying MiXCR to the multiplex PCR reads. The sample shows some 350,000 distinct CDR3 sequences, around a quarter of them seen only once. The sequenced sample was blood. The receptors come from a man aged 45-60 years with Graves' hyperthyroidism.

The CDR3: CASSYSDYNEQFF. In DNA, the CDR3 is TGTGCCAGCAGTTACTCAGACTACAATGAGCAGTTCTTC. This rearrangement joins TRBV6-2 or TRBV6-3 to TRBJ2-1; D is uncertain. Germline CDR1 is MNHEY and CDR2 is SVGEGT. Between the trimmed V and J ends, which lost 0 bases and 3 bases, there was a span of 3 bases. The CDR3 contains 13 residues.

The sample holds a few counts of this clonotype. The CDR3 protein is CASSTPGSSYNEQFF. The CDR3 DNA follows: TGTGCCAGCAGCACCCCGGGGAGCTCCTACAATGAGCAGTTCTTC. The gene calls are TRBV28 and TRBJ2-1, with D maybe TRBD2 (5 bases). CDR3 length: 15 residues. Trimming removed 6 bases at V and 0 bases at J, with 12 bases between. Germline CDR1 and CDR2: MDHEN and SYDVKM. The full variable domain, rest sourced from reference TRBV28 and TRBJ2-1, is DVKVTQSSRYLVKRTGEKVFLECVQDMDHENMFWYRQDPGLGLRLIYFSYDVKMKEKGDIPEGYSVSREKKERFSLILESASTNQTSMYLCASSTPGSSYNEQFFGPGTRLTVL.

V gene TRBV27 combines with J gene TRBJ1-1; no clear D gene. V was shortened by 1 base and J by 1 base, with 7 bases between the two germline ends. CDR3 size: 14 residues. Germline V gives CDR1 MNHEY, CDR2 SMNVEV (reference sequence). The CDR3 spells CASSLWRRNTEAFF. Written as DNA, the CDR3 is TGTGCCAGCAGTTTATGGCGACGGAACACTGAAGCTTTCTTT.

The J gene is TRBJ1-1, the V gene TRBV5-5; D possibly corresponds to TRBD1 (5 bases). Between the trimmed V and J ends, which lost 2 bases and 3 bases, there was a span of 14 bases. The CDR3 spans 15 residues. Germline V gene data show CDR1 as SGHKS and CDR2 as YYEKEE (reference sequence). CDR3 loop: CASSLVPRADTEAFF. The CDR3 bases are TGTGCCAGCAGCTTAGTCCCCAGGGCTGACACTGAAGCTTTCTTT.

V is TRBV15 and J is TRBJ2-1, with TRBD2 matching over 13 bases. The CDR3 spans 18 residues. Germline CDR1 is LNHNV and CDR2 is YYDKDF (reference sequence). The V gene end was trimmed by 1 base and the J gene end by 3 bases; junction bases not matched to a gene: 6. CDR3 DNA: TGTGCCACCAGCAGAGCTGAACTAGCGGGAGGGGTCTACAATGAGCAGTTCTTC. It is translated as CATSRAELAGGVYNEQFF.